This T cell receptor (beta chain) was captured in a study of radiation and T cells in renal cell carcinoma. As for the study in general: Nephrectomy followed 15 Gy stereotactic body radiation by 4 weeks.

Data came from immunoSEQ multiplex PCR; TCRdb stores just in-frame clones and leaves some out. The table shows roughly 78,000 clones, with 82% occurring only once. Study-wide findings and caveats: In blood, top tumor clones expanded by 2 weeks, shrinking by 4.

The V end lost 4 bases, the J end lost 1 base, and 7 bases lay between the germline ends. Germline loops: CDR1 SGHTA, CDR2 FQGTGA. CDR3 length: 13 amino acids. Time point reported: blood 2 weeks post-SBRT. Treatment defined: 15 Gy SBRT to primary tumor, nephrectomy 4 weeks later. Blood was sampled at baseline, 2 weeks and 4 weeks after SBRT. Clear cell pathology was present in this patient's renal cell carcinoma. As regards this clone: Its antigen remains unknown.

This chain uses TRBV7-3 with TRBJ2-5; no reliable D call. This TCR was recovered from a man aged 60-69 years with renal cell carcinoma. Specimen: blood, collected from a patient whose treatment included radiotherapy and nephrectomy. The CDR3: CASSSIPQETQYF. The DNA for the CDR3 is TGTGCCAGCAGCTCCATACCCCAAGAGACCCAGTACTTC.